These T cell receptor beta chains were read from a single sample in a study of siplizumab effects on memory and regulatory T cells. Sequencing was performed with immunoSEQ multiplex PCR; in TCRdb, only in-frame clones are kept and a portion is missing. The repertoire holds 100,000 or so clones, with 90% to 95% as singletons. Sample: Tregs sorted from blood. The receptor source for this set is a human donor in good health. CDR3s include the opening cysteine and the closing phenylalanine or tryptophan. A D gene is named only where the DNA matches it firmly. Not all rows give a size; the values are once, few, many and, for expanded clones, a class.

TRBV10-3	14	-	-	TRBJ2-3	CAITADPSTDTQYF	TGTGCCATCACGGCGGACCCTAGCACAGATACGCAGTATTTT
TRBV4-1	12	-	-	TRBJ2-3	CASSSITDTQYF	TGCGCCAGCAGCTCAATAACAGATACGCAGTATTTT
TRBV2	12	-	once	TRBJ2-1	CAKGGSRNEQFF	TGTGCCAAGGGGGGGAGCCGCAATGAGCAGTTCTTC
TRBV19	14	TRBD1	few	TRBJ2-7	CASSVDRGSYEQYF	TGTGCCAGTAGTGTCGACAGGGGCTCCTACGAGCAGTACTTC
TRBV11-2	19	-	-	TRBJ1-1	CASSSLWGRQRGGNTEAFF	TGTGCCAGCAGCTCCCTTTGGGGACGGCAAAGGGGAGGGAACACTGAAGCTTTCTTT
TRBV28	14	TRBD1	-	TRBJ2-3	CASGTGGGTDTQYF	TGTGCCAGCGGGACAGGGGGCGGCACAGATACGCAGTATTTT
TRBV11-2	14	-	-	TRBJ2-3	CASSLPWSTDTQYF	TGTGCCAGCAGCTTACCGTGGAGCACAGATACGCAGTATTTT
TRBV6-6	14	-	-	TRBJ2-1	CASRLDSTYNEQFF	TGTGCCAGCAGACTGGACAGTACCTACAATGAGCAGTTCTTC
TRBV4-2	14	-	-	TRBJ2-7	CASSQTGSLYEQYF	TGTGCCAGCTCCCAAACCGGGAGCCTCTACGAGCAGTACTTC
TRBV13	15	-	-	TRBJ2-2	CASSSMGVNTGELFF	TGTGCCAGCAGTTCCATGGGGGTGAACACCGGGGAGCTGTTTTTT
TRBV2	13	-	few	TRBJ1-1	CASSEGGVTEAFF	TGTGCCAGCAGTGAAGGGGGGGTGACTGAAGCTTTCTTT
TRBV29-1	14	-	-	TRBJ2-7	CSVEGGSLDYEQYF	TGCAGCGTTGAGGGGGGTAGCCTTGACTACGAGCAGTACTTC
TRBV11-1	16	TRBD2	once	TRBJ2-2	CASSLRGLASPGELFF	TGTGCCAGCAGCTTAAGAGGACTAGCGAGCCCCGGGGAGCTGTTTTTT
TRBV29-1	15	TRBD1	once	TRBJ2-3	CSSQGQGDITDTQYF	TGCAGCTCTCAAGGACAGGGCGATATTACAGATACGCAGTATTTT
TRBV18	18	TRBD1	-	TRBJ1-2	CASSPPPDRGSANYGYTF	TGTGCCAGCTCACCACCCCCGGACAGGGGATCAGCTAACTATGGCTACACCTTC
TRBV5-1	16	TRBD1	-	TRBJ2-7	CASSLVFSDRGSEQYF	TGCGCCAGCAGCCTAGTTTTTTCGGACAGGGGTTCCGAGCAGTACTTC
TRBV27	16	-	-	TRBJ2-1	CASSFLDRDGGNEQFF	TGTGCCAGCAGTTTCCTCGACCGGGACGGTGGGAATGAGCAGTTCTTC
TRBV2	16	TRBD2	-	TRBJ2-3	CASSFRTSRYTDTQYF	TGTGCCAGCAGTTTTAGGACTAGCAGATACACAGATACGCAGTATTTT
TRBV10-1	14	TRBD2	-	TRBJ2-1	CASSPSGRGGEQFF	TGCGCCAGCAGTCCTAGCGGGAGGGGGGGTGAGCAGTTCTTC
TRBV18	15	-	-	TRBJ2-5	CASSPGTGAGETQYF	TGTGCCAGCTCACCAGGAACCGGGGCCGGGGAGACCCAGTACTTC
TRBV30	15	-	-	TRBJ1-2	CAWSVAVTSNYGYTF	TGTGCCTGGAGTGTAGCGGTTACTTCTAACTATGGCTACACCTTC
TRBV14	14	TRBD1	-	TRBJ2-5	CASSRQGGRETQYF	TGTGCCAGCAGCCGACAGGGGGGCCGAGAGACCCAGTACTTC
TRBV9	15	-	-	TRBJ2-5	CASSRGTLSDETQYF	TGTGCCAGCAGTCGTGGGACTCTGTCCGATGAGACCCAGTACTTC
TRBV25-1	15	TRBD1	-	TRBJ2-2	CASSVLRGPFGELFF	TGTGCCAGCAGTGTACTCAGGGGGCCCTTCGGGGAGCTGTTTTTT
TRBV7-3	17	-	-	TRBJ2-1	CASSPGRVQGQGGEQFF	TGTGCCAGCAGCCCAGGCCGGGTTCAGGGGCAGGGGGGTGAGCAGTTCTTC
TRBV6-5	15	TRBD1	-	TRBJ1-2	CASSYGPTGVRGYTF	TGTGCCAGCAGTTACGGCCCTACAGGGGTGAGGGGCTACACCTTC
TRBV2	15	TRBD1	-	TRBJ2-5	CASRGDRGGGETQYF	TGTGCCAGCAGGGGGGACAGGGGAGGAGGGGAGACCCAGTACTTC
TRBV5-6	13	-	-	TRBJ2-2	CASSSGGPGELFF	TGTGCCAGCAGCTCGGGTGGGCCCGGGGAGCTGTTTTTT
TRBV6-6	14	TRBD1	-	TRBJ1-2	CASRAGTAINGYTF	TGTGCCAGCAGAGCCGGGACAGCGATCAATGGCTACACCTTC
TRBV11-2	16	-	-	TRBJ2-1	CASSLAPGQPGNEQFF	TGTGCCAGCAGCCTCGCACCCGGACAGCCCGGCAATGAGCAGTTCTTC
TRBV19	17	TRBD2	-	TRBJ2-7	CASRLTGTSGISDEQYF	TGTGCCAGTAGACTGACCGGGACTAGCGGGATCTCGGACGAGCAGTACTTC